This T cell receptor (beta chain) was sequenced in a study of cytomegalovirus exposure and HLA in healthy donors. Findings and limits, study-wide: Later analysis showed TCR association rates varying by HLA locus, highest for DRB1 and lowest for HLA-C. Versus the approximately 670-donor mean, an Asian-associated ancestry cluster reportedly showed fewer N-insertions in a later analysis.

Of note for this clone: Its target is unknown.

Germline V gene sequence: CDR1 SNHLY, CDR2 FYNNEI. The CDR3 covers 15 residues. V was shortened by 0 bases and J by 3 bases, with 12 bases between the two germline ends. The primer mix had 60 Vbeta and 13 Jbeta primers. Clones were sequenced by immunoSEQ multiplex PCR, and TCRdb holds only the in-frame ones, with some missing. This sample has roughly 150,000 clones; more than 70% occur once, and the top ten carry roughly 2%. V gene TRBV2 combines with J gene TRBJ2-7, with a possible D match to TRBD2 (5 bases). The material sequenced was PBMCs. The TCR was taken from a man in his thirties or forties in good health and CMV-seronegative. The CDR3 DNA reads as TGTGCCAGCAGTGAAGCACGAGGGCGACGCTACGAGCAGTACTTC. Protein sequence: CASSEARGRRYEQYF.